The subject of this entry is one TCR beta chain. Its antigen is as yet unknown. V dropped 8 bases and J dropped 4; count of bases not matched to a gene: 6. Germline V gene lookup returns CDR1 MDHEN and CDR2 SYDVKM. The CDR3 length is 13 residues. The data derive from a study of cytomegalovirus exposure and HLA in healthy donors. General study results and limits: TCR sequences were mostly rare, though some public TCRs occurred in many donors. Cytomegalovirus status was reportedly diagnosed by the classifier with high specificity and sensitivity.

The data were produced by immunoSEQ multiplex PCR, yet TCRdb's version contains in-frame clones alone and is incomplete. Here the sample spans 250,000 to 350,000 clones, about nine tenths being singletons. The sequence derives from a woman aged 18-29 years in good health and CMV-seronegative. What was sequenced was PBMCs. V and J are TRBV28 and TRBJ1-2; 8 bases are a match to TRBD1. CDR3 amino acids: CASRTGGFYGYTF. DNA of the CDR3: TGTGCCAGCCGTACAGGGGGTTTCTATGGCTACACCTTC.